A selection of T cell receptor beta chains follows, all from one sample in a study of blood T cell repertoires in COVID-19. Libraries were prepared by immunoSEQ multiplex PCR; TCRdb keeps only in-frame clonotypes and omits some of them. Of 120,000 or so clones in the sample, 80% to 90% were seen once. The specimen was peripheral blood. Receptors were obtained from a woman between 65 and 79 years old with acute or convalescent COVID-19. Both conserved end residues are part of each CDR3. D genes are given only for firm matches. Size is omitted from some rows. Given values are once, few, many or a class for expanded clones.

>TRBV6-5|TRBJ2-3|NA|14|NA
CASSWVGEGDTQYF
TGTGCCAGCAGTTGGGTTGGCGAGGGAGATACGCAGTATTTT
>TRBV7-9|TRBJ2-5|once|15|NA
CASSPGQAGQETQYF
TGTGCCAGCAGCCCCGGACAGGCGGGGCAAGAGACCCAGTACTTC
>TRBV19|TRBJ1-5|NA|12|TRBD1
CASSDRAQPQHF
TGTGCCAGTAGTGACAGGGCCCAGCCCCAGCATTTT
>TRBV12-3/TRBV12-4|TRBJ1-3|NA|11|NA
CASVVGNTIYF
TGTGCCAGCGTAGTGGGAAACACCATATATTTT
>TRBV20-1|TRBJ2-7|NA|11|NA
CSASRGGEQYF
TGCAGTGCTAGTCGCGGTGGCGAGCAGTACTTC
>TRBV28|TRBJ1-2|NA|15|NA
CAGYNPWGPHYGYTF
TGTGCCGGGTACAATCCTTGGGGCCCCCACTATGGCTACACCTTC
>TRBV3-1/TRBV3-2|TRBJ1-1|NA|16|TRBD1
CASSQAAGGVDTEAFF
TGTGCCAGCAGCCAAGCGGCAGGGGGCGTCGACACTGAAGCTTTCTTT
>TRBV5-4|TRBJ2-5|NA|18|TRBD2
CASSLGLAGAPRQETQYF
TGTGCCAGCAGCTTAGGACTAGCGGGGGCCCCGCGCCAAGAGACCCAGTACTTC
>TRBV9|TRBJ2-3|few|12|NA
CASSVAADTQYF
TGTGCCAGCAGCGTAGCGGCAGATACGCAGTATTTT
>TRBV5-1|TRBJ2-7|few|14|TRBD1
CASSLDRGQYEQYF
TGCGCCAGCAGCTTAGACAGGGGGCAGTACGAGCAGTACTTC
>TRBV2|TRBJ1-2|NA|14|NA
CASSEATVNYGYTF
TGTGCCAGCAGTGAAGCAACGGTTAACTATGGCTACACCTTC
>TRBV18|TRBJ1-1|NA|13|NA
CASSVQQNTEAFF
TGTGCCAGCTCAGTACAGCAAAACACTGAAGCTTTCTTT
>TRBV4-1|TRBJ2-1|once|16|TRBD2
CASSQDQSGGYNEQFF
TGCGCCAGCAGCCAAGATCAGAGCGGGGGCTACAATGAGCAGTTCTTC
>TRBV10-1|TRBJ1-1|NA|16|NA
CASLYSPFFRKTEAFF
TGCGCCAGCTTGTACTCCCCCTTCTTTCGAAAGACTGAAGCTTTCTTT
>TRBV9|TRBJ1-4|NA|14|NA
CASSVGIGLEKLFF
TGTGCCAGCAGCGTAGGAATTGGCTTGGAAAAACTGTTTTTT
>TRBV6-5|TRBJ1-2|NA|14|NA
CASILDRLNYGYTF
TGTGCCAGCATCCTAGACAGGCTTAACTATGGCTACACCTTC
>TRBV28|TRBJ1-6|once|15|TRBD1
CASSPSDRGNSPLHF
TGTGCCAGCAGTCCCTCCGACAGGGGCAATTCACCCCTCCACTTT
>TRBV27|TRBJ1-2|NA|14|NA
CASKVVYSNYGYTF
TGTGCCAGCAAAGTAGTCTACTCTAACTATGGCTACACCTTC
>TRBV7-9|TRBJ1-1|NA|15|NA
CASSLGSVSDTEAFF
TGTGCCAGCAGCTTAGGGTCAGTCTCTGACACTGAAGCTTTCTTT
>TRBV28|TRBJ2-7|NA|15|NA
CASSFGPGQGYEQYF
TGTGCCAGCAGTTTCGGGCCGGGACAAGGCTACGAGCAGTACTTC
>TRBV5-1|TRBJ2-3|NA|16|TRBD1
CASSLGGTGFGDTQYF
TGCGCCAGCAGCTTGGGCGGGACAGGGTTTGGAGATACGCAGTATTTT
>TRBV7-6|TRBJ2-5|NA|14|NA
CASSITRGLETQYF
TGTGCCAGCAGCATCACGCGGGGCTTAGAGACCCAGTACTTC
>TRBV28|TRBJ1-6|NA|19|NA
CASSLSTPLPMSYNSPLHF
TGTGCCAGCAGTTTATCGACACCATTGCCCATGTCCTATAATTCACCCCTCCACTTT
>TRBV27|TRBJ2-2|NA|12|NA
CASRLSTGELFF
TGTGCCAGCAGACTTTCGACAGGGGAGCTGTTTTTT
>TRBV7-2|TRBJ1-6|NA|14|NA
CASSLGGGNSPLHF
TGTGCCAGCAGCCTTGGGGGGGGGAATTCACCCCTCCACTTT
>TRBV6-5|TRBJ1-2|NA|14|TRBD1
CASSSRDRGLGYTF
TGTGCCAGCAGTTCCCGGGACAGGGGGCTTGGCTACACCTTC
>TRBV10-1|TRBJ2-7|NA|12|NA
CASSESSYEQYF
TGCGCCAGCAGTGAGTCCTCGTACGAGCAGTACTTC
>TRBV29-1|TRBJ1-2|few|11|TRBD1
CSVSRGQGYTF
TGCAGCGTCTCCAGGGGGCAAGGCTACACCTTC
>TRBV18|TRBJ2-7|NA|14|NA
CASSLLQGSGEQYF
TGTGCCAGCTCACTACTACAGGGTTCTGGCGAGCAGTACTTC
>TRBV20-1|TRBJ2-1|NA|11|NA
CSASEYNEQFF
TGCAGTGCTAGCGAGTACAATGAGCAGTTCTTC
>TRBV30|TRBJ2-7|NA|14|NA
CAWRGRGASYEQYF
TGTGCCTGGAGGGGACGGGGGGCCTCCTACGAGCAGTACTTC
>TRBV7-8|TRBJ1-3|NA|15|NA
CASSLARVSGNTIYF
TGTGCCAGCAGCTTAGCCAGGGTGTCTGGAAACACCATATATTTT
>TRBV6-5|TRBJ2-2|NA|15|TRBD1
CASSLAGTGTGELFF
TGTGCCAGCAGTCTAGCCGGGACAGGGACCGGGGAGCTGTTTTTT
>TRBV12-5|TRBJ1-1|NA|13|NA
CASEAGMNTEAFF
TGTGCTAGTGAGGCGGGCATGAACACTGAAGCTTTCTTT
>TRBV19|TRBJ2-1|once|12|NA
CASSMTRFGQFF
TGTGCCAGTAGTATGACACGATTCGGGCAGTTCTTC
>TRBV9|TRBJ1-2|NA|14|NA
CASSVEDAGYGYTF
TGTGCCAGCAGCGTAGAGGATGCAGGCTATGGCTACACCTTC
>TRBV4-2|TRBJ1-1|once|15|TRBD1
CASSPMTGSNTEAFF
TGTGCCAGCAGCCCAATGACAGGGTCGAACACTGAAGCTTTCTTT
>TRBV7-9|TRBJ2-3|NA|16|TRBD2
CASSASGGVSTDTQYF
TGTGCCAGCAGTGCAAGCGGGGGGGTTAGCACAGATACGCAGTATTTT
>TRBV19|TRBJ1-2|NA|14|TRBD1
CASSNPGTGYGYTF
TGTGCCAGTAGTAACCCCGGGACAGGGTATGGCTACACCTTC
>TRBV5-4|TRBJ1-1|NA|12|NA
CASSLRVGEAFF
TGTGCCAGCAGCTTGAGGGTCGGGGAGGCTTTCTTT
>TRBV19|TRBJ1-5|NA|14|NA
CASTPGWSNQPQHF
TGTGCCAGTACCCCCGGTTGGAGCAATCAGCCCCAGCATTTT
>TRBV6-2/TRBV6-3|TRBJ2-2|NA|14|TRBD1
CASSSSGGTGELFF
TGTGCCAGCAGTTCATCAGGGGGTACCGGGGAGCTGTTTTTT
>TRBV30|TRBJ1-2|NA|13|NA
CAFQLGGVRGYTF
TGTGCTTTCCAACTAGGGGGGGTACGTGGCTACACCTTC
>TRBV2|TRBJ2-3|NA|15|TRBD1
CASSEAAGGPDTQYF
TGTGCCAGCAGTGAAGCGGCAGGGGGCCCAGATACGCAGTATTTT
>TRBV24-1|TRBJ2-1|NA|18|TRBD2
CATSARLAGDLSYNEQFF
TGTGCCACCAGTGCGAGGCTAGCGGGTGACCTCTCCTACAATGAGCAGTTCTTC
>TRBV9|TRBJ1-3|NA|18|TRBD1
CASTRGDRGTLRGNTIYF
TGTGCCAGCACGCGGGGGGACAGGGGGACTTTAAGAGGAAACACCATATATTTT
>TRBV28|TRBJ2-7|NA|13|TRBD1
CAITGQGSYEQYF
TGTGCCATCACGGGACAGGGCTCCTACGAGCAGTACTTC
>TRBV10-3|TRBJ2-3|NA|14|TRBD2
CAIKGGGGTDTQYF
TGTGCCATCAAGGGCGGGGGGGGCACAGATACGCAGTATTTT
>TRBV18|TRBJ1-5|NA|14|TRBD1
CASSADRVNQPQHF
TGTGCCAGCTCAGCGGACAGGGTCAATCAGCCCCAGCATTTT
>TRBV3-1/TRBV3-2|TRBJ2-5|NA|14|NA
CASSQGTGGETQYF
TGTGCCAGCAGCCAGGGGACCGGAGGGGAGACCCAGTACTTC
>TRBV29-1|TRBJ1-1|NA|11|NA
CSVRGETEAFF
TGCAGCGTTCGGGGTGAGACTGAAGCTTTCTTT
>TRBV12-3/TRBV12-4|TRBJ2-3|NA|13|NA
CASPTSGTDTQYF
TGTGCCAGCCCAACCAGCGGCACAGATACGCAGTATTTT
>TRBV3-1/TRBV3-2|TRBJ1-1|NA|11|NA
CASSLGNEAFF
TGTGCCAGCAGCCTTGGCAATGAAGCTTTCTTT
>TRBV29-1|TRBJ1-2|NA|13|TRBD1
CSVDRTGFSGYTF
TGCAGCGTTGACCGGACAGGGTTCAGTGGCTACACCTTC
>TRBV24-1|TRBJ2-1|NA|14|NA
CATSDLSLGGEQFF
TGTGCCACCAGTGATTTAAGCCTGGGAGGTGAGCAGTTCTTC
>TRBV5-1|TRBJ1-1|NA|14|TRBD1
CASSPADRGTEAFF
TGCGCCAGCAGCCCGGCCGACAGGGGCACTGAAGCTTTCTTT
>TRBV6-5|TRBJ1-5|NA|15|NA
CASQLLREINQPQHF
TGTGCCAGCCAATTGCTGAGGGAGATCAATCAGCCCCAGCATTTT
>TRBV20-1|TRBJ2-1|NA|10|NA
CSARFGEQFF
TGCAGTGCTAGATTCGGTGAGCAGTTCTTC